Listed below are T cell receptor beta chains from one sample, sequenced in a study of blood T cell repertoires in COVID-19. The repertoire was sequenced with immunoSEQ multiplex PCR; TCRdb's copy has only in-frame clones and lacks some. Among more than 100,000 clones listed, approximately 90% were seen once. Sequenced input: peripheral blood. These receptor sequences come from a man between 65 and 80 years old with active COVID-19. Both conserved end residues are part of each CDR3. Each record gives: clone size, V gene, D gene, J gene, CDR3 length, CDR3 DNA, CDR3 protein. D genes are given only for firm matches. Not all rows give a size; the values are once, few, many and, for expanded clones, a class.

clone size: .; V gene: TRBV5-1; D gene: TRBD1; J gene: TRBJ1-3; CDR3 length: 17; CDR3 DNA: TGCGCCAGCAGCTTGGCCGGGACAGGGGAGTATGGAAACACCATATATTTT; CDR3 protein: CASSLAGTGEYGNTIYF
clone size: .; V gene: TRBV18; D gene: TRBD2; J gene: TRBJ2-2; CDR3 length: 16; CDR3 DNA: TGTGCCAGCTCAAGGACTAGCGGGAGTTCGTACGGGGAGCTGTTTTTT; CDR3 protein: CASSRTSGSSYGELFF
clone size: .; V gene: TRBV7-2; D gene: TRBD1; J gene: TRBJ1-5; CDR3 length: 13; CDR3 DNA: TGTGCCAGCAGCTGGGACAGGGGACAGCCCCAGCATTTT; CDR3 protein: CASSWDRGQPQHF
clone size: .; V gene: TRBV15; D gene: .; J gene: TRBJ2-3; CDR3 length: 14; CDR3 DNA: TGTGCCACCAGCAGCAAGCGGAGCACAGATACGCAGTATTTT; CDR3 protein: CATSSKRSTDTQYF
clone size: once; V gene: TRBV7-9; D gene: TRBD1; J gene: TRBJ2-5; CDR3 length: 13; CDR3 DNA: TGTGCCAGCAGCTGGGACAGCGGAGAGACCCAGTACTTC; CDR3 protein: CASSWDSGETQYF
clone size: medium-sized; V gene: TRBV10-1; D gene: TRBD2; J gene: TRBJ2-3; CDR3 length: 15; CDR3 DNA: TGCGCCAGCAGTCAAGGGACTACGATAAAGGATACGCAGTATTTT; CDR3 protein: CASSQGTTIKDTQYF
clone size: .; V gene: TRBV2; D gene: TRBD1; J gene: TRBJ1-4; CDR3 length: 15; CDR3 DNA: TGTGCCAGCAGTTCGAGACAGGGGGCGAATGAAAAACTGTTTTTT; CDR3 protein: CASSSRQGANEKLFF
clone size: .; V gene: TRBV5-4; D gene: .; J gene: TRBJ2-7; CDR3 length: 12; CDR3 DNA: TGTGCCAGCAGCTGGGACAACTACGAGCAGTACTTC; CDR3 protein: CASSWDNYEQYF
clone size: .; V gene: TRBV5-1; D gene: TRBD2; J gene: TRBJ2-1; CDR3 length: 15; CDR3 DNA: TGCGCCAGCAGCGATGCGGGAGTGGGCCGAAATGAGCAGTTCTTC; CDR3 protein: CASSDAGVGRNEQFF
clone size: .; V gene: TRBV2; D gene: TRBD1; J gene: TRBJ1-3; CDR3 length: 14; CDR3 DNA: TGTGCCAGCAGGGGGACAGCCCTTGGAAACACCATATATTTT; CDR3 protein: CASRGTALGNTIYF
clone size: .; V gene: TRBV6-6; D gene: TRBD1; J gene: TRBJ1-6; CDR3 length: 14; CDR3 DNA: TGTGCCAGCAGAACGGACAGGCGCAATTCACCCCTCCACTTT; CDR3 protein: CASRTDRRNSPLHF
clone size: many; V gene: TRBV11-2; D gene: .; J gene: TRBJ1-3; CDR3 length: 16; CDR3 DNA: TGTGCCAGCAGCTTTCTTCGAGGGAAACAAAGAAACACCATATATTTT; CDR3 protein: CASSFLRGKQRNTIYF
clone size: .; V gene: TRBV28; D gene: TRBD2; J gene: TRBJ2-3; CDR3 length: 13; CDR3 DNA: TGTGCCAGCAGTTTACCGGGACTAGACACGCAGTATTTT; CDR3 protein: CASSLPGLDTQYF
clone size: .; V gene: TRBV18; D gene: .; J gene: TRBJ1-1; CDR3 length: 14; CDR3 DNA: TGTGCCAGCTCACCACCAGGGGCGAACACTGAAGCTTTCTTT; CDR3 protein: CASSPPGANTEAFF
clone size: .; V gene: TRBV7-9; D gene: TRBD1; J gene: TRBJ2-5; CDR3 length: 17; CDR3 DNA: TGTGCCAGCAGCTTGGGTTCGAAACAGGGGGCACGGGAGACCCAGTACTTC; CDR3 protein: CASSLGSKQGARETQYF
clone size: .; V gene: TRBV6-5; D gene: .; J gene: TRBJ1-1; CDR3 length: 13; CDR3 DNA: TGTGCCAGCAGTAGGGGACAGAACACTGAAGCTTTCTTT; CDR3 protein: CASSRGQNTEAFF
clone size: .; V gene: TRBV7-9; D gene: TRBD2; J gene: TRBJ2-1; CDR3 length: 16; CDR3 DNA: TGTGCCAGCAGCGCCCCGGGACTAGTCGATTACAATGAGCAGTTCTTC; CDR3 protein: CASSAPGLVDYNEQFF
clone size: .; V gene: TRBV5-4; D gene: TRBD1; J gene: TRBJ1-1; CDR3 length: 15; CDR3 DNA: TGTGCCAGCAGCAGCCAGGGACAGGGAGGGACTGAAGCTTTCTTT; CDR3 protein: CASSSQGQGGTEAFF
clone size: .; V gene: TRBV7-9; D gene: TRBD2; J gene: TRBJ2-7; CDR3 length: 15; CDR3 DNA: TGTGCCAGCAGCACATTAGCGGGAGGGCCTCCCGAGCAGTACTTC; CDR3 protein: CASSTLAGGPPEQYF
clone size: .; V gene: TRBV28; D gene: .; J gene: TRBJ1-2; CDR3 length: 14; CDR3 DNA: TGTGCCAGCAGTTTTCGCCTGCCCCAGGGGGGCTACACCTTC; CDR3 protein: CASSFRLPQGGYTF
clone size: .; V gene: TRBV5-5; D gene: .; J gene: TRBJ2-7; CDR3 length: 15; CDR3 DNA: TGTGCCAGCAGCTTGTCCCCGGGAAAACCCTACGAGCAGTACTTC; CDR3 protein: CASSLSPGKPYEQYF
clone size: .; V gene: TRBV7-3; D gene: .; J gene: TRBJ2-3; CDR3 length: 15; CDR3 DNA: TGTGCCAGCAGCTTAGAGCTAGCAGTTGCTGATACGCAGTATTTT; CDR3 protein: CASSLELAVADTQYF
clone size: .; V gene: TRBV29-1; D gene: .; J gene: TRBJ2-1; CDR3 length: 12; CDR3 DNA: TGCAGCGGTGGCAGAGGGGGCAATGAGCAGTTCTTC; CDR3 protein: CSGGRGGNEQFF
clone size: .; V gene: TRBV2; D gene: TRBD2; J gene: TRBJ2-3; CDR3 length: 20; CDR3 DNA: TGTGCCAGCAGTGCAAACTCGGGACTAGCGGGAGTGCTTGGCACAGATACGCAGTATTTT; CDR3 protein: CASSANSGLAGVLGTDTQYF
clone size: .; V gene: TRBV27; D gene: TRBD1; J gene: TRBJ1-1; CDR3 length: 13; CDR3 DNA: TGTGCCAGCAGTAGACAGGGGGGGACTGAAGCTTTCTTT; CDR3 protein: CASSRQGGTEAFF
clone size: .; V gene: TRBV5-1; D gene: TRBD2; J gene: TRBJ2-2; CDR3 length: 15; CDR3 DNA: TGCGCCAGCAGCCCGGGACTAGCGGGAACCGGGGAGCTGTTTTTT; CDR3 protein: CASSPGLAGTGELFF
clone size: .; V gene: TRBV5-4; D gene: .; J gene: TRBJ2-7; CDR3 length: 18; CDR3 DNA: TGTGCCAGCAGCTTACTATATGCGGAAGACGAGAATCCCTACGAGCAGTACTTC; CDR3 protein: CASSLLYAEDENPYEQYF
clone size: once; V gene: TRBV5-4; D gene: .; J gene: TRBJ1-2; CDR3 length: 16; CDR3 DNA: TGTGCCAGCAGCTTGGGGGTCCGGGACACAGTGGGCGGCTACACCTTC; CDR3 protein: CASSLGVRDTVGGYTF
clone size: .; V gene: TRBV19; D gene: .; J gene: TRBJ2-7; CDR3 length: 11; CDR3 DNA: TGTGCCACTACACGGGGAGTAGTGCAGTACTTC; CDR3 protein: CATTRGVVQYF
clone size: .; V gene: TRBV5-1; D gene: TRBD1; J gene: TRBJ2-5; CDR3 length: 13; CDR3 DNA: TGCGCCAGCAGCCTGGACAGGGGAGAGACCCAGTACTTC; CDR3 protein: CASSLDRGETQYF
clone size: .; V gene: TRBV6-2/TRBV6-3; D gene: .; J gene: TRBJ2-7; CDR3 length: 15; CDR3 DNA: TGTGCCAGCAGTCCACCCGCCAGGGGAACCAGCGAGCAGTACTTC; CDR3 protein: CASSPPARGTSEQYF
clone size: .; V gene: TRBV5-1; D gene: .; J gene: TRBJ1-4; CDR3 length: 17; CDR3 DNA: TGCGCCAGCAGCCGGGGGGAGGGGTGGAAGACTAATGAAAAACTGTTTTTT; CDR3 protein: CASSRGEGWKTNEKLFF
clone size: .; V gene: TRBV30; D gene: .; J gene: TRBJ1-2; CDR3 length: 14; CDR3 DNA: TGTGCCTCCCTCCACAGGACAACTAACTATGGCTACACCTTC; CDR3 protein: CASLHRTTNYGYTF
clone size: .; V gene: TRBV29-1; D gene: TRBD2; J gene: TRBJ2-3; CDR3 length: 16; CDR3 DNA: TGCAGTGGCTGGGCCTGGGGAGGGGCCCAGACAGATACGCAGTATTTT; CDR3 protein: CSGWAWGGAQTDTQYF
clone size: .; V gene: TRBV15; D gene: .; J gene: TRBJ1-2; CDR3 length: 14; CDR3 DNA: TGTGCCACCAGCAGAGAGGAGGGGAGTTATGGCTACACCTTC; CDR3 protein: CATSREEGSYGYTF
clone size: .; V gene: TRBV6-2/TRBV6-3; D gene: TRBD2; J gene: TRBJ2-3; CDR3 length: 16; CDR3 DNA: TGTGCCAGCAGCCCTACTTTAGCGGGTAGCACAGATACGCAGTATTTT; CDR3 protein: CASSPTLAGSTDTQYF
clone size: .; V gene: TRBV5-1; D gene: .; J gene: TRBJ2-7; CDR3 length: 15; CDR3 DNA: TGCGCCAGCAGCTTGATTGGCAGGGGTTTCGACGAGCAGTACTTC; CDR3 protein: CASSLIGRGFDEQYF
clone size: .; V gene: TRBV5-1; D gene: TRBD1; J gene: TRBJ2-5; CDR3 length: 13; CDR3 DNA: TGCGCCAGCAGTGGGACAGTCCAAGAGACCCAGTACTTC; CDR3 protein: CASSGTVQETQYF
clone size: .; V gene: TRBV6-5; D gene: .; J gene: TRBJ2-5; CDR3 length: 13; CDR3 DNA: TGTGCCAGCAGTCATGACGGAGAAGAGACCCAGTACTTC; CDR3 protein: CASSHDGEETQYF
clone size: .; V gene: TRBV5-1; D gene: TRBD1; J gene: TRBJ1-1; CDR3 length: 13; CDR3 DNA: TGCGCCAGCAGCTTTACAGGGGTCCCTGAAGCTTTCTTT; CDR3 protein: CASSFTGVPEAFF
clone size: .; V gene: TRBV7-2; D gene: .; J gene: TRBJ2-3; CDR3 length: 13; CDR3 DNA: TGTGCCAGCACCGTAGCCATAGCAGATACGCAGTATTTT; CDR3 protein: CASTVAIADTQYF
clone size: .; V gene: TRBV9; D gene: .; J gene: TRBJ1-6; CDR3 length: 15; CDR3 DNA: TGTGCCAGCAGCGTAGCTGGCCAGGGGAATTCACCCCTCCACTTT; CDR3 protein: CASSVAGQGNSPLHF
clone size: .; V gene: TRBV7-2; D gene: .; J gene: TRBJ2-5; CDR3 length: 14; CDR3 DNA: TGTGCCAGCAGCTTAGCGAGCGCTCAAGAGACCCAGTACTTC; CDR3 protein: CASSLASAQETQYF
clone size: few; V gene: TRBV6-1; D gene: TRBD1; J gene: TRBJ1-5; CDR3 length: 15; CDR3 DNA: TGTGCCAGCAGTGAACAAACAGGGGGCGATCAGCCCCAGCATTTT; CDR3 protein: CASSEQTGGDQPQHF
clone size: .; V gene: TRBV4-3; D gene: TRBD1; J gene: TRBJ2-7; CDR3 length: 14; CDR3 DNA: TGCGCCAGCAGCCATAACGACAGGGTCGACGAGCAGTACTTC; CDR3 protein: CASSHNDRVDEQYF
clone size: .; V gene: TRBV5-1; D gene: TRBD2; J gene: TRBJ2-1; CDR3 length: 15; CDR3 DNA: TGCGCCAGCAGCTTCAACGCGGGAGGAGGCAATGAGCAGTTCTTC; CDR3 protein: CASSFNAGGGNEQFF
clone size: once; V gene: TRBV19; D gene: .; J gene: TRBJ2-2; CDR3 length: 15; CDR3 DNA: TGTGCCAGTAGCCCTCGGCGGGCCCACACCGGGGAGCTGTTTTTT; CDR3 protein: CASSPRRAHTGELFF
clone size: .; V gene: TRBV23-1; D gene: .; J gene: TRBJ2-5; CDR3 length: 14; CDR3 DNA: TGCGCCAGCAACCCCGGCCCCGCAGGAGAGACCCAGTACTTC; CDR3 protein: CASNPGPAGETQYF
clone size: .; V gene: TRBV28; D gene: .; J gene: TRBJ1-1; CDR3 length: 12; CDR3 DNA: TGTGCCAGCAGTTTGCTTTCCGGGGGAGCTTTCTTT; CDR3 protein: CASSLLSGGAFF
clone size: .; V gene: TRBV27; D gene: .; J gene: TRBJ1-2; CDR3 length: 13; CDR3 DNA: TGTGCCAGCAGTTTCCAGGGGAACTATGGCTACACCTTC; CDR3 protein: CASSFQGNYGYTF
clone size: .; V gene: TRBV7-2; D gene: .; J gene: TRBJ2-3; CDR3 length: 14; CDR3 DNA: TGTGCCAGCAGCTTAAGGACTAGCACAGATACGCAGTATTTT; CDR3 protein: CASSLRTSTDTQYF
clone size: .; V gene: TRBV10-3; D gene: .; J gene: TRBJ2-7; CDR3 length: 14; CDR3 DNA: TGTGCCATCAGTGAGCGGGGGGCCGGTTACGAGCAGTACTTC; CDR3 protein: CAISERGAGYEQYF
clone size: .; V gene: TRBV14; D gene: .; J gene: TRBJ2-5; CDR3 length: 14; CDR3 DNA: TGTGCCAGCAGCCGTTACGGGGGCCAAGAGACCCAGTACTTC; CDR3 protein: CASSRYGGQETQYF
clone size: .; V gene: TRBV19; D gene: .; J gene: TRBJ1-5; CDR3 length: 15; CDR3 DNA: TGTGCCAGTACCCGGCGGGGGACCGGCAATCAGCCCCAGCATTTT; CDR3 protein: CASTRRGTGNQPQHF
clone size: once; V gene: TRBV19; D gene: TRBD1; J gene: TRBJ1-2; CDR3 length: 12; CDR3 DNA: TGTGCCAGTAGCACAGGGGGCCGCGGCTACACCTTC; CDR3 protein: CASSTGGRGYTF
clone size: .; V gene: TRBV5-5; D gene: .; J gene: TRBJ2-7; CDR3 length: 14; CDR3 DNA: TGTGCCAGCAAGCACCTTACAGGGCACTACGAGCAGTACTTC; CDR3 protein: CASKHLTGHYEQYF